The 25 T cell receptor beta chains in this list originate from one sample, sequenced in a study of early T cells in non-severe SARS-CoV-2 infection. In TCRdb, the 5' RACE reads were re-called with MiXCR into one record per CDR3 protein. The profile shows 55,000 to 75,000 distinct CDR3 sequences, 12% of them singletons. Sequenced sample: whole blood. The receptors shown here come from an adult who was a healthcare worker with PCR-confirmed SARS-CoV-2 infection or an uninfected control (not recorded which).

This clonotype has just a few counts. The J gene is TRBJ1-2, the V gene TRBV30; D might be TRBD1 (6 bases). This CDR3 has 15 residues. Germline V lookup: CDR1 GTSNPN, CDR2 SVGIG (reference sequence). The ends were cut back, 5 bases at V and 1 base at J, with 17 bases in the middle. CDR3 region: CAWSIQGRFNYGYTF. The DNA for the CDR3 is TGTGCCTGGTCCATACAGGGTCGTTTTAACTATGGCTACACCTTC.

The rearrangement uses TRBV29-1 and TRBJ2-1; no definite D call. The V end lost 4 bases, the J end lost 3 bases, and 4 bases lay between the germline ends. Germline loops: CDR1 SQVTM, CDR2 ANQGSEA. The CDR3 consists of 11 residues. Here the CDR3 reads CSVAHYNEQFF. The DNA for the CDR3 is TGCAGCGTTGCCCACTACAATGAGCAGTTCTTC.

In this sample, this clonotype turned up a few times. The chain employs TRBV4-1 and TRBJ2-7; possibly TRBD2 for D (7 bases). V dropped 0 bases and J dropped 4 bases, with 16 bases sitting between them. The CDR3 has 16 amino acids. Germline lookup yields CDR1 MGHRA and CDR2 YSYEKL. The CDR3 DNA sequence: TGCGCCAGCAGCCAAGAGCGGCCGGGGGGCAGATACGAGCAGTACTTC. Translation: CASSQERPGGRYEQYF.

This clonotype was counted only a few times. CDR3 in amino acids: CASSRTLWTSGGAVEQFF. The CDR3 nucleotides read TGTGCCAGCAGTCGCACCCTTTGGACTAGCGGGGGGGCGGTTGAGCAGTTCTTC. The chain combines TRBV27 with TRBJ2-1; 15 bases align to TRBD2. This CDR3 comprises 18 residues. Germline values: CDR1 MNHEY, CDR2 SMNVEV (reference sequence). The junction had 14 bases not matched to a gene; V was cut back by 5 bases and J by 9 bases.

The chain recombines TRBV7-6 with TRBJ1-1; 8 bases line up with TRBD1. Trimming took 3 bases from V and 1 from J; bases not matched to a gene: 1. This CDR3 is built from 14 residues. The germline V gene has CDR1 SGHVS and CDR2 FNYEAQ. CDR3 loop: CASSFGTGNTEAFF. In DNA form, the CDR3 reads TGTGCCAGCAGCTTCGGGACAGGGAACACTGAAGCTTTCTTT.

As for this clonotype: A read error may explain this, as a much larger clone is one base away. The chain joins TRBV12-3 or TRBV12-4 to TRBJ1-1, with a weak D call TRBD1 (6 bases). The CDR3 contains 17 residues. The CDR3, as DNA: TGTGCCAGCAGTTTAGGGACAGCTGAAACGGGGAGCACTGAAGTTTTCTTT. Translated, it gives CASSLGTAETGSTEVFF.

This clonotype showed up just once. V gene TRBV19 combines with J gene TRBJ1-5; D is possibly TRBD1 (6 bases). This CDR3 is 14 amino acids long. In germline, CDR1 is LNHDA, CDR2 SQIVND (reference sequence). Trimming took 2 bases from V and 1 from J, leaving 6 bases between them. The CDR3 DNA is TGTGCCAGTAGTATACAGGGGAGCAATCAGCCCCAGCATTTT. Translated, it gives CASSIQGSNQPQHF. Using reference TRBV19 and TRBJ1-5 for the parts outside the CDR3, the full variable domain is DGGITQSPKYLFRKEGQNVTLSCEQNLNHDAMYWYRQDPGQGLRLIYYSQIVNDFQKGDIAEGYSVSREKKESFPLTVTSAQKNPTAFYLCASSIQGSNQPQHFGDGTRLSIL.

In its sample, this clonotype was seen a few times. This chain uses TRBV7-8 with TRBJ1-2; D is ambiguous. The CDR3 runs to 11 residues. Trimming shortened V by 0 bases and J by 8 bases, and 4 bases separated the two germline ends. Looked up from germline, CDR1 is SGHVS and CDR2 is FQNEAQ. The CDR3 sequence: CASSLAEGYTF. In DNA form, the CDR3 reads TGTGCCAGCAGCTTAGCAGAGGGCTACACCTTC.

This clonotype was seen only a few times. The CDR3 DNA sequence: TGTGCCAGCAGCATGACTAGAGGGTCGTACAATGAGCAGTTCTTC. Protein: CASSMTRGSYNEQFF. The V and J genes are TRBV7-8 and TRBJ2-1; a weak D match, TRBD2 (6 bases). V lost 5 bases and J lost 4, with 15 bases in between. CDR1 is SGHVS, CDR2 FQNEAQ, per germline. The CDR3 is 15 amino acids.

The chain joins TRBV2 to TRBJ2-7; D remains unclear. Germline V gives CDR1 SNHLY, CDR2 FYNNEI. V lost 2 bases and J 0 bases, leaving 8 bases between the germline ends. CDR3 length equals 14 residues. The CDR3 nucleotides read TGTGCCAGCAGTGAACCGCCGGGCTCCTACGAGCAGTACTTC. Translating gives CASSEPPGSYEQYF.

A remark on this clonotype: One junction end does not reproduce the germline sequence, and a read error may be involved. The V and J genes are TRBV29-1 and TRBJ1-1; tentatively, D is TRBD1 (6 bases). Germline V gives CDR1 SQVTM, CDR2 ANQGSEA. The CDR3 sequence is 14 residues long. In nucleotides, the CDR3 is TGCAGCGCTGAAGGGACATCGATGGACACTGAAGCTTTCTTT. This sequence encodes CSAEGTSMDTEAFF.

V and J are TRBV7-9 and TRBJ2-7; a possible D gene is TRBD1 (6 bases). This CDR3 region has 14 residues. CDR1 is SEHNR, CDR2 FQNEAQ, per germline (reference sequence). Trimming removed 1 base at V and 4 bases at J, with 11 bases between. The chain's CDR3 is CASSLGGTTYEQYF. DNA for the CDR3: TGTGCCAGCAGCTTAGGAGGGACAACGTACGAGCAGTACTTC.

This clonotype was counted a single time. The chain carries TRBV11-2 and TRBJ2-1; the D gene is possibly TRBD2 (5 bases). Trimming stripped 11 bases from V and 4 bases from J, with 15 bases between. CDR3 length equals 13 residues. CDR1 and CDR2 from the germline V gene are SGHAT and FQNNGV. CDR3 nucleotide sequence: TGTGCCTGCCGGGGAGTAGATTACAATGAGCAGTTCTTC. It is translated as CACRGVDYNEQFF.

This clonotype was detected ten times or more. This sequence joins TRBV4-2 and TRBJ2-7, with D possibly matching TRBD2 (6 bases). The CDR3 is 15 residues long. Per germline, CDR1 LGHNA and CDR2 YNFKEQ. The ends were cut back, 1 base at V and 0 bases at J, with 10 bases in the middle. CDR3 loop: CASSQVMGGSYEQYF. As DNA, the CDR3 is TGTGCCAGCAGCCAAGTAATGGGGGGCTCCTACGAGCAGTACTTC.

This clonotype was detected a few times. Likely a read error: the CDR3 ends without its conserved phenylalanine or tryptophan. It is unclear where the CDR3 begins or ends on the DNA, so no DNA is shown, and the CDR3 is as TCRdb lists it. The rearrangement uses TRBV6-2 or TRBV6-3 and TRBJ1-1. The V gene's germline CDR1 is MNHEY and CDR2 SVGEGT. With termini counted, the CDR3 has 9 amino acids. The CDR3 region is CASSYSLRT.

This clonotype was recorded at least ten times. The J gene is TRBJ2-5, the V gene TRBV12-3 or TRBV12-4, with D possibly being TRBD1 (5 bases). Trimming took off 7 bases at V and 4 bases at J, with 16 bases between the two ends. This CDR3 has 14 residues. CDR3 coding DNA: TGTGCCAGCACCCGACTGCAGGGTCGAGAGACCCAGTACTTC. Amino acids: CASTRLQGRETQYF.

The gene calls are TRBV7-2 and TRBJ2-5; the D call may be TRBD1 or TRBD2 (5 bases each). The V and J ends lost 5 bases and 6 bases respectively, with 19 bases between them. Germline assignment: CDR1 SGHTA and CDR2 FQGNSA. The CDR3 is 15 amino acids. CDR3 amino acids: CASSRVPGPRQTQYF. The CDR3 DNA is TGTGCCAGCAGCCGAGTACCGGGACCCCGACAGACCCAGTACTTC.

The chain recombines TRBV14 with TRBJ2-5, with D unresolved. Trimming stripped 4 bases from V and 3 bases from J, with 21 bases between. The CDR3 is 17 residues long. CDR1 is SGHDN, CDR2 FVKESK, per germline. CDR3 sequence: CASSLTPRTSQKETQYF. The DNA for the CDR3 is TGTGCCAGCAGCCTCACGCCGCGCACGAGCCAAAAAGAGACCCAGTACTTC.

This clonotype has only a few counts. The CDR3 region has the DNA TGTGCCAGCAGTTCCACAGGGGGGGGCACTGAAGCTTTCTTT. Residues: CASSSTGGGTEAFF. The rearrangement uses TRBV6-5 and TRBJ1-1, with 8 bases lining up with TRBD1. V lost 4 bases, J lost 4 bases, and 5 bases stayed unmatched. This CDR3 is 14 amino acids long. Germline CDR1 and CDR2: MNHEY and SVGAGI.

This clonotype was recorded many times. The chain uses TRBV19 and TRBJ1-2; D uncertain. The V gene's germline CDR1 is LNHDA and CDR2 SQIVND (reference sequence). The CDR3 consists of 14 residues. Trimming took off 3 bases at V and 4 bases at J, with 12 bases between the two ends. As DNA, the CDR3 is TGTGCCAGTAGTATTTCCCTCCTAGGCTATGGCTACACCTTC. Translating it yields CASSISLLGYGYTF. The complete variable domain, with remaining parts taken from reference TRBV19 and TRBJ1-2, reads DGGITQSPKYLFRKEGQNVTLSCEQNLNHDAMYWYRQDPGQGLRLIYYSQIVNDFQKGDIAEGYSVSREKKESFPLTVTSAQKNPTAFYLCASSISLLGYGYTFGSGTRLTVV.

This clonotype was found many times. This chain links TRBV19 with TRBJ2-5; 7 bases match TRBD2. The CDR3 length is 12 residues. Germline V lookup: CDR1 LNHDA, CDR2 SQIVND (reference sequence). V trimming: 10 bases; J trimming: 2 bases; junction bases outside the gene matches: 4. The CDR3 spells CATLGGQETQYF. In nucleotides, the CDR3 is TGTGCCACCCTGGGGGGGCAAGAGACCCAGTACTTC.

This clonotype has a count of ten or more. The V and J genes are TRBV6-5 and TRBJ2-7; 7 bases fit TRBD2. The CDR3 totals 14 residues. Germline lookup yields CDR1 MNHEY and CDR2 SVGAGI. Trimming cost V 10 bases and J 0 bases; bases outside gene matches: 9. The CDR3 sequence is CATSLGGSSYEQYF. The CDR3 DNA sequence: TGTGCCACCTCACTGGGGGGGAGCTCCTACGAGCAGTACTTC.

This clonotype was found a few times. The CDR3 region is CSAERGLGYTF. The DNA for the CDR3 is TGCAGTGCGGAAAGGGGATTAGGCTACACCTTC. This chain uses TRBV20-1 with TRBJ1-2; TRBD1 is a possible D gene (5 bases). V lost 6 bases and J 8 bases, leaving 13 bases between the germline ends. Germline loops: CDR1 DFQATT, CDR2 SNEGSKA (reference sequence). The CDR3 length is 11 residues.

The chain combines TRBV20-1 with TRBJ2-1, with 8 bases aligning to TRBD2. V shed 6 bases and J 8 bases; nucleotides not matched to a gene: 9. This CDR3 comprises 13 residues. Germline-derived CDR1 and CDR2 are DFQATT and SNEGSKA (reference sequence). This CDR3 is CSARAGANDEQFF. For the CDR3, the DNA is TGCAGTGCCCGAGCGGGGGCCAACGATGAGCAGTTCTTC.

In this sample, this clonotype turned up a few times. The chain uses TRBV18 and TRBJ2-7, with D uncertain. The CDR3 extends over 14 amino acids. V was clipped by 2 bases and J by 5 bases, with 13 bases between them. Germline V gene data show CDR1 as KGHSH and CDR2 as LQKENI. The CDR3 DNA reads TGTGCCAGCTCACCATGGCAGGAAAGAGACGAGCAGTACTTC. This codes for CASSPWQERDEQYF.